Below are 5 T cell receptor beta chains sequenced from a single sample in a study of blood T cell repertoires in COVID-19. Profiled with immunoSEQ multiplex PCR; TCRdb holds only in-frame clones, not every one. The sample has 79,000 or so clones, around 84% seen once; the top ten hold approximately 11%. Sequencing used peripheral blood. The receptors originated from a man aged 55 to 69 with COVID-19, enrolled during active disease.

This chain connects TRBV12-3 or TRBV12-4 to TRBJ2-7; weak D call: TRBD1 (6 bases). V lost 1 base, J lost 4 bases, and 8 bases lay in between. The CDR3 sequence is 13 residues long. This chain's CDR3 is CASSLVGTYEQYF. CDR3 DNA: TGTGCCAGCAGTTTAGTCGGGACATACGAGCAGTACTTC.

The chain carries TRBV11-2 and TRBJ1-1; D ambiguous. The CDR3 sequence is 14 residues long. Trimming stripped 2 bases from V and 8 bases from J, with 15 bases between. Germline assignment: CDR1 SGHAT and CDR2 FQNNGV. The CDR3 DNA reads TGTGCCAGCAGCTTATCCGAAGCCGTCCCCGAAGCTTTCTTT. Its protein product is CASSLSEAVPEAFF. The full variable domain, its missing parts supplied by reference TRBV11-2 and TRBJ1-1, is EAGVAQSPRYKIIEKRQSVAFWCNPISGHATLYWYQQILGQGPKLLIQFQNNGVVDDSQLPKDRFSAERLKGVDSTLKIQPAKLEDSAVYLCASSLSEAVPEAFFGQGTRLTVV.

The V call is TRBV6-1, the J call TRBJ1-2, with D uncertain. The CDR3 sequence is 13 residues long. V lost 1 base and J 3 bases, leaving 6 bases between the germline ends. CDR1 is MNHNS, CDR2 SASEGT, per germline. For the CDR3, the DNA is TGTGCCAGCAGTGAAGGGGGAGACTATGGCTACACCTTC. Translating it yields CASSEGGDYGYTF.

The chain uses TRBV4-1 and TRBJ1-1, with 7 bases lining up with TRBD1. CDR1 MGHRA and CDR2 YSYEKL come from the germline V gene. This CDR3 is 14 amino acids long. V shed 4 bases, J shed 2 bases, and the junction held 4 bases outside the gene matches. DNA of the CDR3: TGCGCCAGCAGCCTCGGGACAGTTAACACTGAAGCTTTCTTT. Amino acid sequence: CASSLGTVNTEAFF.

V usage is TRBV7-3 and J usage is TRBJ2-3, with TRBD2 matching 8 bases. Trimming cost V 5 bases and J 0 bases; bases outside gene matches: 1. Per the germline V gene, CDR1 is SGHTA and CDR2 is FQGTGA. The CDR3 consists of 14 residues. In DNA, the CDR3 is TGTGCCAGCAGCCCGGGGGGGAGCACAGATACGCAGTATTTT. This encodes CASSPGGSTDTQYF.